These 9 T cell receptor beta chains came from one sample sequenced in a study of technical replicates of blood from several donors. Here immunoSEQ multiplex PCR was the method, and the copy in TCRdb shows in-frame clones only, minus some. The repertoire has 60,000 to 70,000 clones, roughly 86% of them found once; the top ten carry 4% to 5.5%. The sample taken for sequencing was PBMCs. The receptor source for this set is a human donor in good health. Some clones in this sample may be carry-over from other donors' samples.

V is TRBV7-3 and J is TRBJ2-2, with D possibly TRBD2 on 6 matching bases. CDR3 length: 17 residues. CDR1 SGHTA and CDR2 FQGTGA come from the germline V gene. Trimming removed 5 bases from V and 8 bases from J, with 24 bases in between. The CDR3 DNA follows: TGTGCCAGCAGCAGATCCGACGGGGGAAGAGGTTCAGGGGAGCTGTTTTTT. This translates into CASSRSDGGRGSGELFF.

The chain recombines TRBV12-5 with TRBJ1-3; D is possibly TRBD1 (5 bases). V was cut by 0 bases and J by 0 bases, with 9 bases left in between. The CDR3 extends over 16 amino acids. Germline V CDR1 and CDR2: LGHNT, FRNRAP. The CDR3 coding sequence is TGTGCTAGTGGTTTGGTACTCGGGGGCTCTGGAAACACCATATATTTT. It is translated as CASGLVLGGSGNTIYF.

J is TRBJ2-2 and V is TRBV4-2; the D gene is possibly TRBD2 (6 bases). This CDR3 is built from 15 residues. Trimming stripped 6 bases from V and 6 bases from J, with 17 bases between. Germline CDR1 LGHNA, CDR2 YNFKEQ. The CDR3 is CASSPRLDAAGELFF. For the CDR3, the DNA is TGTGCCAGCAGTCCACGACTAGATGCGGCCGGGGAGCTGTTTTTT.

The chain employs TRBV6-1 and TRBJ2-7, with TRBD1 matching 9 bases. Germline trimming cut 4 bases from V and 5 bases from J; bases unmatched to any gene: 6. This CDR3 contains 14 residues. CDR1 and CDR2 (germline): MNHNS, SASEGT. The CDR3 is CASSGYRGLNEQYF. The CDR3 region has the DNA TGTGCCAGCAGTGGTTACAGGGGGCTCAACGAGCAGTACTTC.

The chain uses TRBV6-6 and TRBJ1-3; 7 positions match TRBD1. With V trimmed by 2 bases and J by 2 bases, 6 bases remained unmatched. Germline CDR1 reads MNHNY; CDR2 reads SVGAGI (reference sequence). The CDR3 extends over 16 amino acids. The CDR3 protein is CASSYPGTETGNTIYF. The DNA for the CDR3 is TGTGCCAGCAGTTACCCCGGGACAGAGACTGGAAACACCATATATTTT.

This clone was counted only a few times. J is TRBJ1-3 and V is TRBV19; D is unclear. Trimming took 10 bases from V and 0 from J, leaving 16 bases between them. This CDR3 is built from 15 residues. Per the germline V gene, CDR1 is LNHDA and CDR2 is SQIVND (reference sequence). DNA of the CDR3: TGTGCCACCACCGACCCAGGAACCTCTGGAAACACCATATATTTT. Translating gives CATTDPGTSGNTIYF.

Written as DNA, the CDR3 is TGCGCCAGCAGCCAAGTTCTGGACACTAGCGGGAAAGGGGACGAGCAGTACTTC. Protein: CASSQVLDTSGKGDEQYF. This chain uses TRBV4-1 with TRBJ2-7; 10 bases match TRBD2. The V gene end was trimmed by 1 base and the J gene end by 5 bases; junction bases not matched to a gene: 14. The CDR3 extends over 18 amino acids. CDR1 is MGHRA, CDR2 YSYEKL, per germline.

The V gene is TRBV7-9, the J gene TRBJ2-1; 7 nucleotides agree with TRBD2. V lost 2 bases and J lost 2; bases outside the gene matches: 0. CDR3 length: 14 amino acids. The germline V gene encodes CDR1 SEHNR and CDR2 FQNEAQ (reference sequence). The CDR3 sequence is CASSLSGAYNEQFF. CDR3 bases: TGTGCCAGCAGCTTAAGCGGGGCCTACAATGAGCAGTTCTTC.

The rearrangement joins TRBV13 to TRBJ2-2; D perhaps matches TRBD2 (5 bases). From germline, CDR1 is PRHDT and CDR2 FYEKMQ (reference sequence). V dropped 5 bases and J dropped 7 bases, with 17 bases sitting between them. There are 15 residues in the CDR3. CDR3 in DNA: TGTGCCAGCAGCCTCCGTCCAGCGGTTAACGGGGAGCTGTTTTTT. Encoded protein: CASSLRPAVNGELFF.